This TCR beta chain stems from a study of control samples from healthy donors and cancer patients. Generated by immunoSEQ multiplex PCR, the TCRdb table keeps only in-frame clones and is missing some. The sample lists 120,000 or so clones; over 75% were seen once. The TCR comes from a man aged 55 to 70 in good health. The sample taken for sequencing was blood.

CDR3 loop: CASSFSYSGELFF. The CDR3 DNA sequence: TGTGCCAGCAGCTTCTCTTATTCCGGGGAGCTGTTTTTT. The gene calls are TRBV7-3 and TRBJ2-2; the D is unclear. Germline values: CDR1 SGHTA, CDR2 FQGTGA. The V end lost 3 bases, the J end lost 6 bases, and 8 bases lay between the germline ends. CDR3 size: 13 residues.